Listed below are T cell receptor beta chains from one sample, sequenced in a study of blood T cell repertoires in COVID-19. TCRdb keeps only in-frame clones here, not all; method: immunoSEQ multiplex PCR. The table shows 240,000 or so clones, with 82% occurring only once. The sample taken for sequencing was peripheral blood. The receptors were sampled from a woman between 18 and 29 years old with acute or convalescent COVID-19. Each CDR3 is given with its conserved first and last residue. Fields, in order: V gene, CDR3 length, J gene, CDR3 protein.

TRBV10-2,14,TRBJ2-1,CASGETSGYNEQFF
TRBV6-2/TRBV6-3,18,TRBJ2-5,CASSYSWHVAGLQETQYF
TRBV6-5,14,TRBJ1-3,CASVVSAGGNTIYF
TRBV5-5,16,TRBJ2-5,CASSLSRDRGGETQYF
TRBV4-3,13,TRBJ2-7,CASSRTSGYEQYF
TRBV7-6,15,TRBJ1-4,CASSLEYSGGEKLFF
TRBV29-1,13,TRBJ1-2,CSVVGSGTYGYTF
TRBV7-9,13,TRBJ1-2,CASTGLLPGGYTF
TRBV19,15,TRBJ1-5,CASSHMTPNDQPQHF
TRBV11-2,16,TRBJ1-5,CASSLGRASSNQPQHF
TRBV5-1,14,TRBJ2-7,CASSLVAGAFEQYF
TRBV29-1,14,TRBJ2-1,CSVLRLAGANEQFF
TRBV5-5,16,TRBJ2-2,CASSTHTGINTGELFF
TRBV2,15,TRBJ2-7,CASSERQVPTYEQYF
TRBV28,14,TRBJ1-5,CASSFAGEGQPQHF
TRBV19,16,TRBJ1-2,CASSISTANHNYGYTF
TRBV9,17,TRBJ1-1,CASSEGGQGMADTEAFF
TRBV7-8,16,TRBJ2-1,CASSLRAGGVYNEQFF
TRBV4-1,15,TRBJ2-3,CASSQGLAGTDTQYF
TRBV7-9,16,TRBJ1-6,CASSPRDDRENSPLHF
TRBV5-1,14,TRBJ2-1,CASSPGRGGNEQFF
TRBV28,15,TRBJ2-5,CASSPGQGAWETQYF
TRBV18,16,TRBJ1-3,CASSTVTGGSGNTIYF
TRBV4-1,17,TRBJ2-7,CASSQDHERERAYEQYF
TRBV6-6,13,TRBJ2-7,CASSWDRVSEQYF
TRBV7-9,15,TRBJ1-6,CASSLGTGVDSPLHF
TRBV6-5,12,TRBJ2-4,CASNRLVGPQYF
TRBV5-4,15,TRBJ2-2,CASSFGQLNTGELFF
TRBV10-2,13,TRBJ2-1,CASSKRPADEQFF